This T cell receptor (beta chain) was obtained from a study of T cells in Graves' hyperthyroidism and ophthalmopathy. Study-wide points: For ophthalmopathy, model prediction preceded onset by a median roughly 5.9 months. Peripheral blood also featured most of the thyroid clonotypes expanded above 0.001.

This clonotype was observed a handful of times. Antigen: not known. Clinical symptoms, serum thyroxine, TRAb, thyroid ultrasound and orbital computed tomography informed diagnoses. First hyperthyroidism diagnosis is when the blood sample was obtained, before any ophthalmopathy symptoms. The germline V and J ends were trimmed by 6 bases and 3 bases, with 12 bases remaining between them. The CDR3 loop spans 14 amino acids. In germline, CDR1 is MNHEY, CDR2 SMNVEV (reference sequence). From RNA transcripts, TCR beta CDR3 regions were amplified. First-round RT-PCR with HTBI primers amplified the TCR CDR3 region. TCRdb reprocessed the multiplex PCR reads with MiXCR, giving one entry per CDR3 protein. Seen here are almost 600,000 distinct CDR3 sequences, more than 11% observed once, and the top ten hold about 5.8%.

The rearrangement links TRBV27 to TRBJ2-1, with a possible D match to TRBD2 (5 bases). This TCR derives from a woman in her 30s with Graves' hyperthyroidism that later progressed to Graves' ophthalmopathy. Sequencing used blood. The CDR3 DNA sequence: TGTGCCAGCAGGATTGAGCGGAGCTACAATGAGCAGTTCTTC. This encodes CASRIERSYNEQFF.